These 27 T cell receptor beta chains originate from one sample sequenced in a study of Ad26.COV2.S vaccination and SARS-CoV-2 variants. The treatment: around 19 received Ad26.COV2.S at low or high dose, single or two shots; 5 received placebo; per-sample allocation not given. Sampling was performed 63 days after the first vaccine or placebo injection. Sequencing used immunoSEQ multiplex PCR; TCRdb keeps in-frame clones, though not all of them. The sample yields roughly 380,000 clones, approximately 81% seen once. The input for sequencing was peripheral blood, taken in a trial of Ad26.COV2.S vaccine versus placebo. The receptors derive from a person between 18 and 60 years old who received the Ad26.COV2.S COVID-19 vaccine or a placebo.

This chain uses TRBV15 with TRBJ2-5; 7 positions match TRBD2. Germline V gene sequence: CDR1 LNHNV, CDR2 YYDKDF (reference sequence). Unmatched junction bases numbered 16, after V lost 5 bases and J lost 1 base. This CDR3 contains 18 residues. The CDR3 DNA reads TGTGCCACCAGCGATATGCCGGTGGGTCCGGGGGGCCAAGAGACCCAGTACTTC. This sequence encodes CATSDMPVGPGGQETQYF.

This chain joins TRBV3-1 (or the pseudogene TRBV3-2) and TRBJ1-1, with D perhaps matching TRBD1 (6 bases). In germline, CDR1 is LGHDT, CDR2 YNNKEL (reference sequence). This CDR3 contains 13 residues. The V gene lost 1 base and the J gene lost 11 bases, with 14 bases spanning the gap. CDR3 sequence: CASSQVRGPGAFF. CDR3 nucleotide sequence: TGTGCCAGCAGCCAAGTTCGGGGGCCAGGGGCTTTCTTT.

The rearrangement links TRBV27 to TRBJ1-2; maybe TRBD1 (5 bases). This CDR3 is built from 13 residues. Trimming took off 5 bases at V and 3 bases at J, with 10 bases between the two ends. The germline V gene has CDR1 MNHEY and CDR2 SMNVEV (reference sequence). Written as DNA, the CDR3 is TGTGCCAGCAGTATAAGGGGCCACTATGGCTACACCTTC. It encodes CASSIRGHYGYTF.

The rearrangement uses TRBV18 and TRBJ1-1, with D perhaps TRBD1 (6 bases). The CDR3 runs 13 residues. Germline V CDR1 and CDR2: KGHSH, LQKENI. V lost 6 bases to trimming and J lost 2 bases, with 10 bases between them. CDR3 coding DNA: TGTGCCAGCTCGCGGGACATCAACACTGAAGCTTTCTTT. This encodes CASSRDINTEAFF.

CDR3 in amino acids: CASRTGLAGGPREQFF. The CDR3 bases are TGTGCCAGCAGGACGGGACTAGCGGGGGGACCCCGTGAGCAGTTCTTC. This rearrangement joins TRBV5-4 to TRBJ2-1; 15 bases match TRBD2. CDR1 and CDR2 (germline): SGHNT, YYREEE (reference sequence). The CDR3 covers 16 residues. V shed 5 bases, J shed 9 bases, and the junction held 9 bases outside the gene matches.

This clone was counted ten times or more. The CDR3 is CASSEAEGGGYPPQHF. The DNA for the CDR3 is TGTGCCAGCAGTGAAGCGGAGGGAGGTGGATATCCGCCCCAGCATTTT. The chain uses TRBV6-1 and TRBJ1-5; D unclear. V was pared by 0 bases and J by 9 bases, with 18 bases between. The CDR3 runs 16 residues. The germline V gene has CDR1 MNHNS and CDR2 SASEGT.

This chain links TRBV11-2 with TRBJ2-3; either TRBD1 or TRBD2 may supply D (6 bases each). This CDR3 comprises 14 residues. V was pared by 2 bases and J by 2 bases, with 8 bases between. The V gene's germline CDR1 is SGHAT and CDR2 FQNNGV. The CDR3 loop reads CASSLRGDTDTQYF. The CDR3 DNA reads as TGTGCCAGCAGCTTAAGGGGGGACACAGATACGCAGTATTTT.

There are a few counts of this clone. This specimen includes other DNA sequences encoding the same CDR3. The chain is built from TRBV28 and TRBJ1-2; D uncertain. Germline CDR1 reads MDHEN; CDR2 reads SYDVKM. The V gene lost 7 bases and the J gene lost 3 bases, with 6 bases spanning the gap. CDR3 length equals 11 residues. CDR3 bases: TGTGCCAGCACCTCTTACTATGGCTACACCTTC. Its translation is CASTSYYGYTF.

For the CDR3, the DNA is TGTGCCAGCAGTTACTCCCCCCCCTACGAGCAGTACTTC. Its translation is CASSYSPPYEQYF. This sequence joins TRBV6-5 and TRBJ2-7; no clear D. CDR1 is MNHEY, CDR2 SVGAGI, per germline. The V end was cut by 0 bases, the J end by 2 bases, with 5 bases between. The CDR3 length is 13 residues.

V gene TRBV11-2 combines with J gene TRBJ2-7, with D hard to call. The ends were cut back, 6 bases at V and 2 bases at J, with 11 bases in the middle. The CDR3 consists of 13 residues. The V gene's germline CDR1 is SGHAT and CDR2 FQNNGV. The CDR3 reads CASSAGLTYEQYF. CDR3 nucleotides: TGTGCCAGCAGTGCAGGCCTGACCTACGAGCAGTACTTC.

This rearrangement joins TRBV6-5 to TRBJ2-1; D gene uncertain. The CDR3 has 15 amino acids. Germline loops: CDR1 MNHEY, CDR2 SVGAGI. V was shortened by 0 bases and J by 7 bases, with 13 bases between the two germline ends. The CDR3: CASSYSGHVKNEQFF. The CDR3 coding sequence is TGTGCCAGCAGTTACTCGGGTCACGTCAAAAATGAGCAGTTCTTC.

CDR3: CASSYRGTASSYNSPLHF. In nucleotides, the CDR3 is TGTGCCAGCAGTTACCGCGGGACAGCAAGCTCCTATAATTCACCCCTCCACTTT. The V and J genes are TRBV6-2 or TRBV6-3 and TRBJ1-6; 7 nucleotides agree with TRBD1. The CDR3 extends over 18 amino acids. CDR1 is MNHEY and CDR2 is SVGEGT in the germline V gene. Trimming took 2 bases from V and 0 from J; bases not matched to a gene: 7.

This clone was seen once. The gene calls are TRBV6-5 and TRBJ2-7, with 7 bases identical to TRBD2. Germline V gives CDR1 MNHEY, CDR2 SVGAGI. The length of the CDR3 is 11 residues. J was trimmed by 9 bases and V by 5 bases; bases with no gene match: 4. The CDR3 bases are TGTGCCAGCAGTACCCCGGGGGGGCAGTACTTC. This sequence encodes CASSTPGGQYF.

The V call is TRBV11-2, the J call TRBJ2-2; 7 bases map to TRBD1. The J segment lost 4 bases and the V segment lost 5 bases, leaving 10 bases of the junction unmatched. This CDR3 region has 16 residues. Germline V lookup: CDR1 SGHAT, CDR2 FQNNGV. The CDR3 bases are TGTGCCAGCAGCCAAACGACAGGGAGCCCCACCGGGGAGCTGTTTTTT. Translating gives CASSQTTGSPTGELFF.

The chain uses TRBV4-2 and TRBJ2-5; D is uncertain. V lost 3 bases, J lost 3 bases, and 5 bases lay in between. The CDR3 runs to 12 residues. The germline V gene has CDR1 LGHNA and CDR2 YNFKEQ. The CDR3 region is CASSQPEETQYF. CDR3 nucleotides: TGTGCCAGCAGCCAGCCCGAAGAGACCCAGTACTTC.

The V gene is TRBV5-1, the J gene TRBJ1-2; TRBD1 matches 10 bases. CDR1 and CDR2 (germline): SGHRS, YFSETQ. This CDR3 spans 18 amino acids. V was clipped by 5 bases and J by 4 bases; unmatched bases: 17. CDR3 DNA sequence: TGCGCCAGCAGAAGAAAAAGACAGGGGGCGGAAAACGGCTATGGCTACACCTTC. Amino acid sequence: CASRRKRQGAENGYGYTF. Full variable domain (missing parts from reference TRBV5-1 and TRBJ1-2): KAGVTQTPRYLIKTRGQQVTLSCSPISGHRSVSWYQQTPGQGLQFLFEYFSETQRNKGNFPGRFSGRQFSNSRSEMNVSTLELGDSALYLCASRRKRQGAENGYGYTFGSGTRLTVV.

The chain recombines TRBV2 with TRBJ1-2, with D perhaps TRBD1 (6 bases). The CDR3 consists of 18 residues. The V end lost 4 bases, the J end lost 4 bases, and 25 bases lay between the germline ends. CDR1 and CDR2 (germline): SNHLY, FYNNEI. In nucleotides, the CDR3 is TGTGCCAGCAGTGGCCAGGGGAGGTTGGCCCGCTTGGGCTATGGCTACACCTTC. Translation: CASSGQGRLARLGYGYTF.

V gene TRBV10-3 combines with J gene TRBJ1-2, with no clear D. V was shortened by 3 bases and J by 0 bases, with 14 bases between the two germline ends. The CDR3 is 16 residues long. CDR1 and CDR2 from the germline V gene are ENHRY and SYGVKD. The CDR3 bases are TGTGCCATCAGTGAAGGACCTTCTACCGCTAACTATGGCTACACCTTC. Its translation: CAISEGPSTANYGYTF.

The chain combines TRBV7-2 with TRBJ1-2; D remains ambiguous. The CDR3 is 14 amino acids. V lost 1 base and J lost 0, with 6 bases in between. Per germline, CDR1 SGHTA and CDR2 FQGNSA. The CDR3 protein is CASSLVSSNYGYTF. CDR3 in DNA: TGTGCCAGCAGCTTAGTGAGCTCTAACTATGGCTACACCTTC.

This clone came up once. V is TRBV6-1 and J is TRBJ1-2; D not certain. V lost 3 bases, J lost 4 bases, and 6 bases lay in between. Germline CDR1 reads MNHNS; CDR2 reads SASEGT. The length of the CDR3 is 12 residues. The DNA of the CDR3 is TGTGCCAGCAGTGACGAGACCTATGGCTACACCTTC. This translates into CASSDETYGYTF.

In its sample, this clone was seen a few times. The J gene is TRBJ1-2, the V gene TRBV5-4; D may be TRBD1 (6 bases). Trimming stripped 4 bases from V and 4 bases from J, with 11 bases between. This CDR3 is built from 13 residues. Looked up from germline, CDR1 is SGHNT and CDR2 is YYREEE (reference sequence). The chain's CDR3 is CASSSTGTYGYTF. DNA for the CDR3: TGTGCCAGCAGCAGCACAGGGACCTATGGCTACACCTTC.

V is TRBV20-1 and J is TRBJ2-7; no clear D. The V gene's germline CDR1 is DFQATT and CDR2 SNEGSKA (reference sequence). The CDR3 totals 11 residues. Trimming took off 8 bases at V and 7 bases at J, with 15 bases between the two ends. The CDR3 loop is CSCLGEMEQYF. CDR3 DNA sequence: TGCAGTTGTCTAGGTGAAATGGAGCAGTACTTC.

The chain carries TRBV9 and TRBJ2-3, with 7 bases matching TRBD1. The CDR3 runs to 15 residues. The V gene end was trimmed by 0 bases and the J gene end by 4 bases; junction bases not matched to a gene: 5. From germline, CDR1 is SGDLS and CDR2 YYNGEE. The CDR3 here is CASSVGTGFSDTQYF. Here the CDR3 DNA reads TGTGCCAGCAGCGTAGGGACAGGTTTTTCAGATACGCAGTATTTT.

The J gene is TRBJ2-1, the V gene TRBV13; no definite D call. The germline V gene has CDR1 PRHDT and CDR2 FYEKMQ (reference sequence). This CDR3 comprises 15 residues. Trimming took off 1 base at V and 0 bases at J, with 7 bases between the two ends. DNA of the CDR3: TGTGCCAGCAGCTTAGATGCGAGCTCCTACAATGAGCAGTTCTTC. It specifies CASSLDASSYNEQFF.

V is TRBV7-2 and J is TRBJ1-6, with D unclear. This CDR3 contains 14 residues. V lost 1 base, J lost 2 bases, and 3 bases lay in between. Germline V gene lookup returns CDR1 SGHTA and CDR2 FQGNSA. CDR3 protein: CASSLVPYNSPLHF. DNA of the CDR3: TGTGCCAGCAGCTTAGTGCCCTATAATTCACCCCTCCACTTT.

This clone has a handful of counts. The CDR3 nucleotides read TGTGCCAGTAGTATCAGGGACAGATACTATGGCTACACCTTC. It translates to CASSIRDRYYGYTF. The V call is TRBV19, the J call TRBJ1-2; 7 bases line up with TRBD1. Germline lookup yields CDR1 LNHDA and CDR2 SQIVND (reference sequence). V trimming: 3 bases; J trimming: 3 bases; junction bases outside the gene matches: 4. The CDR3 runs to 14 residues.

The chain is built from TRBV19 and TRBJ1-6, with D possibly matching TRBD1 (5 bases). Germline values: CDR1 LNHDA, CDR2 SQIVND (reference sequence). V was clipped by 3 bases and J by 6 bases, with 12 bases between them. The CDR3 is 15 amino acids. The CDR3 DNA follows: TGTGCCAGTAGTATGTCAGGGCAGTTTAATTCACCCCTCCACTTT. The encoded protein is CASSMSGQFNSPLHF.